One and the same sample provided the 25 T cell receptor beta chains below, sequenced in a study of blood T cell repertoires in COVID-19. TCRdb keeps only in-frame clones here, not all; method: immunoSEQ multiplex PCR. This sample has approximately 170,000 clones, with about 85% found just once. Sequenced input: peripheral blood. The receptor set was obtained from a man in his 60s who had recovered from COVID-19.

This clone appeared a few times. The chain links TRBV5-1 to TRBJ2-3, with TRBD2 matching over 8 bases. With V trimmed by 0 bases and J by 2 bases, 2 bases remained unmatched. The CDR3 spans 15 residues. CDR1 and CDR2 from the germline V gene are SGHRS and YFSETQ. The CDR3: CASSLGRGDTDTQYF. The CDR3, as DNA: TGCGCCAGCAGCTTGGGGCGGGGGGACACAGATACGCAGTATTTT.

The genes are TRBV18 and TRBJ1-4; D call uncertain. This CDR3 contains 16 residues. V was pared by 1 base and J by 7 bases, with 16 bases between. Germline V gene data show CDR1 as KGHSH and CDR2 as LQKENI. In nucleotides, the CDR3 is TGTGCCAGCTCACCACGCGGGCCTGCTTCGGGTGAAAAACTGTTTTTT. Translation: CASSPRGPASGEKLFF. The full variable domain, its missing parts supplied by reference TRBV18 and TRBJ1-4, is NAGVMQNPRHLVRRRGQEARLRCSPMKGHSHVYWYRQLPEEGLKFMVYLQKENIIDESGMPKERFSAEFPKEGPSILRIQQVVRGDSAAYFCASSPRGPASGEKLFFGSGTQLSVL.

The CDR3 region is CASSIERGSNEQYF. Here the CDR3 DNA reads TGTGCCAGTAGTATAGAACGGGGATCCAACGAGCAGTACTTC. The chain couples TRBV19 to TRBJ2-7; D possibly corresponds to TRBD2 (5 bases). The V end lost 0 bases, the J end lost 5 bases, and 11 bases lay between the germline ends. The CDR3 spans 14 residues. Germline lookup yields CDR1 LNHDA and CDR2 SQIVND (reference sequence).

This clone has just one count. The CDR3 loop is CASSPQGSNQPQHF. The CDR3 DNA reads TGTGCCAGCTCGCCCCAGGGCTCCAATCAGCCCCAGCATTTT. The chain joins TRBV18 to TRBJ1-5; possible D gene TRBD1, 5 bases. The CDR3 contains 14 residues. Deletions cut 6 bases from V and 3 bases from J, with 12 bases between. CDR1 is KGHSH, CDR2 LQKENI, per germline.

In its sample, this clone was seen a few times. The chain uses TRBV9 and TRBJ1-1, with D possibly being TRBD1 (5 bases). Trimming stripped 0 bases from V and 7 bases from J, with 13 bases between. The germline gives CDR1 SGDLS, CDR2 YYNGEE. This CDR3 has 14 amino acids. This chain's CDR3 is CASSVASGRVEAFF. CDR3 in DNA: TGTGCCAGCAGCGTAGCGTCAGGGCGTGTTGAAGCTTTCTTT.

The gene calls are TRBV5-5 and TRBJ1-1, with 9 bases that match TRBD1. The germline V gene encodes CDR1 SGHKS and CDR2 YYEKEE (reference sequence). V was pared by 4 bases and J by 0 bases, with 13 bases of the junction left unmatched. This CDR3 region has 18 residues. This CDR3 is CASSPPETGGLLNTEAFF. The CDR3 region has the DNA TGTGCCAGCAGCCCCCCCGAAACAGGGGGCCTTTTGAACACTGAAGCTTTCTTT.

The V call is TRBV6-1, the J call TRBJ2-5; TRBD2 aligns across 10 bases. Germline assignment: CDR1 MNHNS and CDR2 SASEGT. The CDR3 is 15 residues long. J gave up 5 bases and V 3 bases, and 6 bases lay outside the gene matches. For the CDR3, the DNA is TGTGCCAGCAGTGATGAGCGGGGGGGCTGGGAGACCCAGTACTTC. This sequence encodes CASSDERGGWETQYF.

The J gene is TRBJ2-1, the V gene TRBV2, with D possibly matching TRBD2 (6 bases). CDR1 SNHLY and CDR2 FYNNEI come from the germline V gene. The CDR3 consists of 11 residues. V gave up 8 bases and J gave up 13 bases, with 15 bases separating them. The CDR3 sequence is CASGLERVQFF. In nucleotides, the CDR3 is TGTGCCAGCGGACTCGAGCGGGTACAGTTCTTC.

The chain combines TRBV2 with TRBJ2-3; 9 bases map to TRBD2. Germline V gives CDR1 SNHLY, CDR2 FYNNEI. The CDR3 has 15 residues. V gave up 4 bases and J gave up 9 bases; unmatched junction bases: 11. The CDR3 sequence: CASSVRGGARETQYF. CDR3 in DNA: TGTGCCAGCAGTGTTCGCGGGGGGGCAAGAGAGACGCAGTATTTT.

J is TRBJ2-7 and V is TRBV6-5, with a possible D match to TRBD2 (5 bases). V lost 6 bases, J lost 3 bases, and 9 bases lay in between. CDR1 and CDR2 (germline): MNHEY, SVGAGI. The CDR3 length is 12 residues. In nucleotides, the CDR3 is TGTGCCAGCAGCCGACGGGGCTACGAGCAGTACTTC. Translating it yields CASSRRGYEQYF.

This chain uses TRBV2 with TRBJ1-6; D remains ambiguous. The germline V and J ends were trimmed by 4 bases and 9 bases, with 16 bases remaining between them. The CDR3 sequence is 15 residues long. Germline V gene data show CDR1 as SNHLY and CDR2 as FYNNEI. CDR3 amino acids: CASSGPRGGSSPLHF. The CDR3 DNA reads TGTGCCAGCAGTGGACCCCGGGGAGGGAGTTCACCCCTCCACTTT.

This chain joins TRBV2 and TRBJ1-1, with TRBD1 identical over 7 bases. Germline trimming cut 3 bases from V and 11 bases from J; bases unmatched to any gene: 6. CDR1 and CDR2 from the germline V gene are SNHLY and FYNNEI. The CDR3 is 12 amino acids. The CDR3 sequence: CASSEWTGGAFF. CDR3 nucleotides: TGTGCCAGCAGTGAGTGGACAGGCGGTGCTTTCTTT. The full variable domain, completed using reference TRBV2 and TRBJ1-1, is EPEVTQTPSHQVTQMGQEVILRCVPISNHLYFYWYRQILGQKVEFLVSFYNNEISEKSEIFDDQFSVERPDGSNFTLKIRSTKLEDSAMYFCASSEWTGGAFFGQGTRLTVV.

The rearrangement uses TRBV19 and TRBJ1-2; 8 positions match TRBD1. The germline V gene encodes CDR1 LNHDA and CDR2 SQIVND (reference sequence). The CDR3 has 14 amino acids. Unmatched junction bases numbered 3, after V lost 3 bases and J lost 3 bases. The CDR3 is CASSITGGDYGYTF. CDR3 in DNA: TGTGCCAGTAGTATCACAGGGGGGGACTATGGCTACACCTTC.

CDR3 in DNA: TGTGCCAGCAGCTTGGGGGGACTCATCGGTTCACCCCTCCACTTT. Its translation is CASSLGGLIGSPLHF. V is TRBV5-4 and J is TRBJ1-6; the D gene is possibly TRBD1 (5 bases). In germline, CDR1 is SGHNT, CDR2 YYREEE (reference sequence). The V end lost 0 bases, the J end lost 9 bases, and 13 bases lay between the germline ends. The CDR3 has 15 amino acids.

Comments on this clone: An end of the junction differs from the germline gene, which may be a read error. The chain is built from TRBV19 and TRBJ2-4; tentatively, D is TRBD1 (6 bases). CDR3 size: 15 residues. Per germline, CDR1 LNHDA and CDR2 SQIVND (reference sequence). CDR3 nucleotide sequence: TGTGCCACTAGTGGGTCAGACAGGGCCAAAAACATTCAGTACTTC. Protein product: CATSGSDRAKNIQYF.

V usage is TRBV6-5 and J usage is TRBJ2-2; D is unclear. The CDR3 totals 14 residues. Per germline, CDR1 MNHEY and CDR2 SVGAGI. V dropped 7 bases and J dropped 8 bases, with 17 bases sitting between them. CDR3 in DNA: TGTGCCAGCACCCCATTCCCCCTAGGAGGGGAGCTGTTTTTT. Translating it yields CASTPFPLGGELFF.

This chain connects TRBV18 to TRBJ2-5; 9 nucleotides align to TRBD2. CDR3 size: 16 residues. J lost 1 base, V lost 4 bases, and 7 bases had no gene match. The V gene's germline CDR1 is KGHSH and CDR2 LQKENI. As DNA, the CDR3 is TGTGCCAGCTCACTTCGACTAGCGGAGTTCCAAGAGACCCAGTACTTC. It encodes CASSLRLAEFQETQYF.

The chain joins TRBV18 to TRBJ1-2; a weak D match, TRBD1 (6 bases). The CDR3 has 16 amino acids. V shed 2 bases and J shed 6 bases, with 19 bases lying between them. Germline CDR1 and CDR2: KGHSH and LQKENI. The CDR3 is CASSPIGGPTDDGYTF. The CDR3 coding sequence is TGTGCCAGCTCACCAATAGGGGGACCGACTGATGATGGCTACACCTTC. The full variable domain, with the rest looked up from reference TRBV18 and TRBJ1-2, is NAGVMQNPRHLVRRRGQEARLRCSPMKGHSHVYWYRQLPEEGLKFMVYLQKENIIDESGMPKERFSAEFPKEGPSILRIQQVVRGDSAAYFCASSPIGGPTDDGYTFGSGTRLTVV.

On this clone itself: This sample also contains other DNA sequences that code for the same CDR3. This chain joins TRBV18 and TRBJ1-1; possible D gene TRBD1, 5 bases. CDR1 and CDR2 (germline): KGHSH, LQKENI. The V end lost 6 bases, the J end lost 4 bases, and 12 bases lay between the germline ends. This CDR3 is built from 13 residues. The CDR3 sequence is CASSRGDGTEAFF. CDR3 nucleotides: TGTGCCAGCTCGCGGGGGGACGGCACTGAAGCTTTCTTT.

This chain connects TRBV7-3 to TRBJ2-2; D is unresolved. Trimming took 0 bases from V and 4 from J, leaving 3 bases between them. Germline V lookup: CDR1 SGHTA, CDR2 FQGTGA. The CDR3 covers 13 residues. As DNA, the CDR3 is TGTGCCAGCAGCTTAACAGCCACCGGGGAGCTGTTTTTT. Encoded protein: CASSLTATGELFF. Full variable domain (rest looked up from reference TRBV7-3 and TRBJ2-2): GAGVSQTPSNKVTEKGKYVELRCDPISGHTALYWYRQSLGQGPEFLIYFQGTGAADDSGLPNDRFFAVRPEGSVSTLKIQRTERGDSAVYLCASSLTATGELFFGEGSRLTVL.

This chain joins TRBV6-5 and TRBJ1-3; D is uncertain. Trimming pared 8 bases from V and 0 bases from J, leaving 5 bases between. The CDR3 is made up of 12 amino acids. CDR1 and CDR2 (germline): MNHEY, SVGAGI. Here the CDR3 reads CASGSSGNTIYF. The CDR3 nucleotides are TGTGCCAGCGGGAGCTCTGGAAACACCATATATTTT.

This chain connects TRBV14 to TRBJ2-1; D possibly corresponds to TRBD1 (6 bases). From germline, CDR1 is SGHDN and CDR2 FVKESK. Trimming took 3 bases from V and 7 from J, leaving 13 bases between them. This CDR3 has 14 residues. DNA of the CDR3: TGTGCCAGCAGCCAGCAGGGGAACGGAAATGAGCAGTTCTTC. It is translated as CASSQQGNGNEQFF.

This clone was picked up one time. V gene TRBV9 combines with J gene TRBJ1-4, with D maybe TRBD1 (6 bases). Germline V gene lookup returns CDR1 SGDLS and CDR2 YYNGEE. The CDR3 has 14 residues. V was shortened by 4 bases and J by 5 bases, with 12 bases between the two germline ends. CDR3 amino acids: CASSKGQMNEKLFF. The CDR3 region has the DNA TGTGCCAGCAGCAAAGGACAGATGAATGAAAAACTGTTTTTT.

V is TRBV15 and J is TRBJ2-5; the D gene is possibly TRBD1 (5 bases). CDR3 length: 14 residues. Trimming shortened V by 1 base and J by 5 bases, and 11 bases separated the two germline ends. The germline V gene has CDR1 LNHNV and CDR2 YYDKDF (reference sequence). This CDR3 reads CATSRAQGVETQYF. The DNA for the CDR3 is TGTGCCACCAGCAGAGCGCAGGGTGTCGAGACCCAGTACTTC.

The V and J genes are TRBV18 and TRBJ2-1, with TRBD1 matching 8 bases. The CDR3 extends over 15 amino acids. Germline CDR1 reads KGHSH; CDR2 reads LQKENI. V lost 2 bases, J lost 3 bases, and 3 bases stayed unmatched. CDR3 coding DNA: TGTGCCAGCTCACCAGGGACAGGAGACTACAATGAGCAGTTCTTC. This codes for CASSPGTGDYNEQFF.